The clone carrying this TCR beta chain was seen only a few times. The antigen is unknown. TCRdb ran MiXCR on the reads and lists one entry per CDR3 protein. The sample includes 150,000 to 200,000 distinct CDR3 sequences, about 15% seen only once; the top ten take 27%. This sample was taken from a study of T cell repertoires in cytomegalovirus infection. Study summary: From public TCR beta signatures came an indication of both CMV infection and matching HLA type.

There are 14 residues in the CDR3. CDR1 MNHEY and CDR2 SVGAGI come from the germline V gene. V lost 2 bases and J lost 3, with 11 bases in between. Findings and limits, study-wide: Predominance within the ex vivo response was attributable to HLA-C-restricted CMV-specific TCR beta clonotypes. Using cumulative public TCR beta family frequency, the authors identified those who carried CMV together with the relevant HLA.

The chain joins TRBV6-5 to TRBJ2-7, with D tentatively TRBD1 (5 bases). The sequence derives from a human donor in good health (CMV status not recorded). Some clones in this sample may be carry-over from other donors' samples. Sequenced sample: PBMCs. The CDR3 region has the DNA TGTGCCAGCAGTTACAGGGGCGTTTACTACGAGCAGTACTTC. It codes for CASSYRGVYYEQYF.